This T cell receptor (beta chain) was sequenced during a study of beta chain features in type 1 diabetes. General study findings and limits: Naive, central memory and regulatory TCRB repertoires appeared more similar among patients than healthy donors. TCRB CDR3s were moderately but significantly shorter in Type 1 diabetes patients in all four CD4+ subsets.

As every portion of the isolated RNA was reverse transcribed, the sequencing read expressed TCRB transcripts. Using immunoSEQ multiplex PCR, the repertoire was profiled, and TCRdb retains in-frame clones only, with some absent. The top ten hold about 0.025% of the sample, which has about 900,000 clones, roughly 15% seen once. The CDR3 is 15 residues long. Trimming left V 3 bases short and J 2 bases short, with 10 bases between. Germline-derived CDR1 and CDR2 are MNHEY and SMNVEV (reference sequence). Turning to this clone: Its antigen is currently unknown.

The rearrangement joins TRBV27 to TRBJ1-4, with unresolved D. The TCR comes from a woman younger than 35 in good health. The sequencing input was naive CD4+ T cells from blood. For the CDR3, the DNA is TGTGCCAGCAGTTTCACTTTTTATACTAATGAAAAACTGTTTTTT. Protein: CASSFTFYTNEKLFF.